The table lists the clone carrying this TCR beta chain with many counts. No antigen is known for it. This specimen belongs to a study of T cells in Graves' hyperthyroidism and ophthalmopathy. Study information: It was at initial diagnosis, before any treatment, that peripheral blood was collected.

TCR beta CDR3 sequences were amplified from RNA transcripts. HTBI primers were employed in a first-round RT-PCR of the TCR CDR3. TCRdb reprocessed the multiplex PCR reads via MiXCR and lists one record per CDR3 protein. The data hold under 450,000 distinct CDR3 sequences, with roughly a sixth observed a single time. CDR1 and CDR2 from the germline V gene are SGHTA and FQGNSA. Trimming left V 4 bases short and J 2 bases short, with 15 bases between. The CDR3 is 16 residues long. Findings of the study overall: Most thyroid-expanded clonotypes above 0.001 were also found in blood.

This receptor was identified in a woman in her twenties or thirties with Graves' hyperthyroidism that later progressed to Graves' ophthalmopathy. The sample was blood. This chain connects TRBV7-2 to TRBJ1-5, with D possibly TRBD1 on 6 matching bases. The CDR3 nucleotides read TGTGCCAGCAGCTCTCAGGGGAACGCTGGCAATCAGCCCCAGCATTTT. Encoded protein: CASSSQGNAGNQPQHF.